Presented here are 15 T cell receptor beta chains from one specimen sequenced in a study of T cells in Graves' hyperthyroidism and ophthalmopathy (dated by TCRdb to 2018 to 2020). The library was produced with multiplex PCR. Sequencing was performed on an Illumina HiSeq 2000. TCR beta CDR3 regions were amplified from RNA transcripts. The TCR CDR3 was subjected to a first round of RT-PCR using the HTBI primer set and the Qiagen OneStep RT-PCR kit. TCRdb trimmed the raw reads at Q25, called clones with MiXCR and kept productive beta chains. A single entry per CDR3 protein holds the most common genes and DNA from its merged rows. Recorded for this sample are fewer than 550,000 distinct CDR3 sequences; 15% to 18% of them occurred a single time. The ten largest clones take up just under 8% of the sample. Sequencing was done on a sample of blood. The receptors originated from a woman aged 18-35 years with Graves' hyperthyroidism.

The CDR3 DNA reads TGTGCCTGGAGTGCGATAAGCCATGGCACAGATACGCAGTATTTT. This translates into CAWSAISHGTDTQYF. J is TRBJ2-3 and V is TRBV30; D unresolved. The V end was cut by 1 base, the J end by 1 base, with 12 bases between. The CDR3 spans 15 residues. Germline V gene data show CDR1 as GTSNPN and CDR2 as SVGIG (reference sequence).

This clonotype was counted at least ten times. The genes are TRBV11-3 and TRBJ2-3, with a tentative D call TRBD1 (6 bases). The germline V gene has CDR1 SGHNT and CDR2 YENEEA. The length of the CDR3 is 15 residues. Trimming shortened V by 2 bases and J by 2 bases, and 11 bases separated the two germline ends. CDR3 loop: CASSLNRANTDTQYF. The CDR3 DNA reads TGTGCCAGCAGCTTAAACAGGGCTAACACAGATACGCAGTATTTT.

The sample holds many counts of this clonotype. The chain joins TRBV2 to TRBJ1-2; tentatively, D is TRBD1 (6 bases). This CDR3 spans 12 amino acids. Germline assignment: CDR1 SNHLY and CDR2 FYNNEI. The ends were cut back, 8 bases at V and 4 bases at J, with 11 bases in the middle. The CDR3 here is CASAGTPYGYTF. The CDR3 region has the DNA TGTGCCAGCGCCGGGACACCCTATGGCTACACCTTC.

At least ten counts were recorded for this clonotype. The chain couples TRBV9 to TRBJ2-3; unclear D gene. Per the germline V gene, CDR1 is SGDLS and CDR2 is YYNGEE. This CDR3 has 16 amino acids. V was pared by 0 bases and J by 2 bases, with 13 bases between. This chain's CDR3 is CASSVAPMAPTDTQYF. The CDR3 nucleotides are TGTGCCAGCAGCGTAGCCCCTATGGCCCCCACAGATACGCAGTATTTT.

This chain links TRBV6-5 with TRBJ1-1, with TRBD1 matching over 9 bases. This CDR3 is 15 amino acids long. With V trimmed by 7 bases and J by 1 base, 7 bases remained unmatched. The germline gives CDR1 MNHEY, CDR2 SVGAGI. The CDR3 coding sequence is TGTGCCAGCACCAGGGACAGGGCTCCGAACACTGAAGCTTTCTTT. Translated, it gives CASTRDRAPNTEAFF.

This clonotype was found many times. This chain links TRBV14 with TRBJ2-1; 9 nucleotides align to TRBD2. The V gene's germline CDR1 is SGHDN and CDR2 FVKESK. CDR3 length equals 17 residues. Losses at the gene ends were 3 bases for V and 7 bases for J; bases not matched to a gene: 13. The CDR3 reads CASSHVAGGIVTNEQFF. CDR3 nucleotide sequence: TGTGCCAGCAGCCATGTGGCGGGAGGGATTGTGACGAATGAGCAGTTCTTC.

This clonotype came up many times. V usage is TRBV3-1 and J usage is TRBJ2-7; D not resolved. Trimming shortened V by 4 bases and J by 4 bases, and 14 bases separated the two germline ends. CDR3 size: 14 residues. The germline V gene has CDR1 LGHDT and CDR2 YNNKEL (reference sequence). The CDR3 loop is CASSPGLSLYEQYF. CDR3 DNA sequence: TGTGCCAGCAGCCCCGGGCTTTCTTTATACGAGCAGTACTTC.

This clonotype was observed many times. The rearrangement joins TRBV24-1 to TRBJ2-3; D unclear. The V gene's germline CDR1 is KGHDR and CDR2 SFDVKD. The length of the CDR3 is 13 residues. V was cut by 3 bases and J by 2 bases, with 5 bases left in between. The CDR3 DNA reads as TGTGCCACCAGTGATCCGGACACAGATACGCAGTATTTT. Translating it yields CATSDPDTDTQYF.

This clonotype was detected many times. The chain links TRBV29-1 to TRBJ2-7, with a tentative D call TRBD1 (5 bases). The CDR3 runs 13 residues. From germline, CDR1 is SQVTM and CDR2 ANQGSEA. Trimming took off 6 bases at V and 6 bases at J, with 18 bases between the two ends. In DNA, the CDR3 is TGCAGCGTCGCCCCTGGTCAGGGTTCCGAGCAGTACTTC. Amino acids: CSVAPGQGSEQYF.

This clonotype was seen many times. This sequence joins TRBV6-1 and TRBJ1-5; the D is unclear. The V gene lost 2 bases and the J gene lost 7 bases, with 9 bases spanning the gap. Germline V gene sequence: CDR1 MNHNS, CDR2 SASEGT. The CDR3 has 13 residues. CDR3 sequence (DNA): TGTGCCAGCAGTGAACTGACGACCCAGCCCCAGCATTTT. Amino acids: CASSELTTQPQHF.

The rearrangement uses TRBV28 and TRBJ2-3, with TRBD1 identical over 7 bases. The CDR3 is 14 amino acids. Germline-derived CDR1 and CDR2 are MDHEN and SYDVKM. J gave up 2 bases and V 8 bases, and 7 bases lay outside the gene matches. The DNA of the CDR3 is TGTGCCAGCGTCGACAGGGCGTTCACAGATACGCAGTATTTT. It translates to CASVDRAFTDTQYF. Filled out from reference TRBV28 and TRBJ2-3, the complete variable domain reads DVKVTQSSRYLVKRTGEKVFLECVQDMDHENMFWYRQDPGLGLRLIYFSYDVKMKEKGDIPEGYSVSREKKERFSLILESASTNQTSMYLCASVDRAFTDTQYFGPGTRLTVL.

The CDR3 nucleotides are TGCGCCAGCAGCCACAGGGCTAGCGGGGCCAATGAGCAGTTCTTC. Its protein product is CASSHRASGANEQFF. The rearrangement uses TRBV4-1 and TRBJ2-1; TRBD2 agrees at 9 bases. The CDR3 spans 15 residues. The trim removed 3 bases at V and 6 bases at J, leaving 6 bases unmatched. CDR1 and CDR2 (germline): MGHRA, YSYEKL.

The table lists this clonotype with many counts. V is TRBV5-1 and J is TRBJ2-7, with 9 bases matching TRBD1. CDR3 size: 15 residues. Germline assignment: CDR1 SGHRS and CDR2 YFSETQ. J was trimmed by 2 bases and V by 2 bases; bases with no gene match: 5. The CDR3 loop reads CASSFGTGPTYEQYF. The CDR3 region has the DNA TGCGCCAGCAGCTTCGGGACAGGGCCAACCTACGAGCAGTACTTC. The variable domain in full, completed from reference TRBV5-1 and TRBJ2-7, reads KAGVTQTPRYLIKTRGQQVTLSCSPISGHRSVSWYQQTPGQGLQFLFEYFSETQRNKGNFPGRFSGRQFSNSRSEMNVSTLELGDSALYLCASSFGTGPTYEQYFGPGTRLTVT.

This clonotype was found many times. The rearrangement joins TRBV2 to TRBJ2-1; D gene uncertain. Between the trimmed V and J ends, which lost 5 bases and 5 bases, there was a span of 7 bases. Germline CDR1 and CDR2: SNHLY and FYNNEI. CDR3 length: 12 residues. CDR3 amino acids: CASSFGNNEQFF. CDR3 in DNA: TGTGCCAGCAGTTTTGGTAACAATGAGCAGTTCTTC.

This clonotype appeared many times. The chain couples TRBV7-9 to TRBJ2-1; 8 bases are shared with TRBD2. The CDR3 extends over 16 amino acids. Germline V lookup: CDR1 SEHNR, CDR2 FQNEAQ (reference sequence). Trimming took 1 base from V and 5 from J; bases not matched to a gene: 7. Written as DNA, the CDR3 is TGTGCCAGCAGCTTAGAGGGCCGGGGGGGTAACAATGAGCAGTTCTTC. Translated, it gives CASSLEGRGGNNEQFF. Full variable domain (missing parts from reference TRBV7-9 and TRBJ2-1): DTGVSQNPRHKITKRGQNVTFRCDPISEHNRLYWYRQTLGQGPEFLTYFQNEAQLEKSRLLSDRFSAERPKGSFSTLEIQRTEQGDSAMYLCASSLEGRGGNNEQFFGPGTRLTVL.